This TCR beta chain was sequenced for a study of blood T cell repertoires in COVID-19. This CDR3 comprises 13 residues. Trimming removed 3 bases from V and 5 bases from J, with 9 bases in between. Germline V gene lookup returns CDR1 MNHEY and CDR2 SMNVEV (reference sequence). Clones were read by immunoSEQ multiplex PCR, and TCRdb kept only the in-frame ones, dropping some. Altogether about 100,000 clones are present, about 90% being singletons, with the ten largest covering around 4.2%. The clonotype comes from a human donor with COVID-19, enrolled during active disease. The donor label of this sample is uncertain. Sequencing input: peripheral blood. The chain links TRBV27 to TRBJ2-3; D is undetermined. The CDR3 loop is CASSFSFKDTQYF. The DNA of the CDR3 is TGTGCCAGCAGTTTTAGCTTCAAAGATACGCAGTATTTT.